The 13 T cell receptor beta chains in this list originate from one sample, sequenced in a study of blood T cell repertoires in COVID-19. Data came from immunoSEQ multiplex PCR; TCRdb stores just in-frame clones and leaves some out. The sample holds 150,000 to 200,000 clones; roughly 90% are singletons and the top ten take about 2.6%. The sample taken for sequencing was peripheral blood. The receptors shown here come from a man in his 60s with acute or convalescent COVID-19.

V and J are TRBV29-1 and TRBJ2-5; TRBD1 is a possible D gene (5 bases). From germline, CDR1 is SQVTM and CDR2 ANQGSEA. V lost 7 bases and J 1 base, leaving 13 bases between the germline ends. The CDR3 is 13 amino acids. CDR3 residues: CSATQGIQETQYF. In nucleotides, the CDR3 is TGCAGCGCAACCCAGGGCATCCAAGAGACCCAGTACTTC.

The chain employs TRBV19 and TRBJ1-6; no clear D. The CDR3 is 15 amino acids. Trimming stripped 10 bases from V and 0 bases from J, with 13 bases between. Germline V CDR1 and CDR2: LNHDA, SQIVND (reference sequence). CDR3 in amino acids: CATNGGYSYNSPLHF. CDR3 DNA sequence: TGTGCCACCAATGGAGGTTACTCCTATAATTCACCCCTCCACTTT. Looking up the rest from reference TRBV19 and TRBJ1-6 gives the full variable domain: DGGITQSPKYLFRKEGQNVTLSCEQNLNHDAMYWYRQDPGQGLRLIYYSQIVNDFQKGDIAEGYSVSREKKESFPLTVTSAQKNPTAFYLCATNGGYSYNSPLHFGNGTRLTVT.

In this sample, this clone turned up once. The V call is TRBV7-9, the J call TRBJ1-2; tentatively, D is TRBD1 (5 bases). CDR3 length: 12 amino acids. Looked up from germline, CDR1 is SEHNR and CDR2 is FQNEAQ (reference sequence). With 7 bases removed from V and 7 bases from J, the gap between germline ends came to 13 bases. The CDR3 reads CASNVRDGGYTF. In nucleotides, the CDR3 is TGTGCCAGCAACGTCAGGGATGGTGGCTACACCTTC.

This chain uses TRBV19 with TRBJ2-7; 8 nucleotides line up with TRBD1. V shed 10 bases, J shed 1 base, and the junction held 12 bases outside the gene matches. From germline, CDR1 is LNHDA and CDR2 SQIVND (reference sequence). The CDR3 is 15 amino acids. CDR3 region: CATKGTGTGSYEQYF. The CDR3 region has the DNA TGTGCCACCAAAGGGACCGGGACAGGATCCTACGAGCAGTACTTC.

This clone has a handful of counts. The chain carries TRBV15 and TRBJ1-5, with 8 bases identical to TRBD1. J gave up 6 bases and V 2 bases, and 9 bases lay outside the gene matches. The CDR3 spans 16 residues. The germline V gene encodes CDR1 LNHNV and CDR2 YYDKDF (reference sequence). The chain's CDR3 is CATSRSGQGDSQPQHF. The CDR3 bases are TGTGCCACCAGCAGATCCGGACAGGGAGATAGTCAGCCCCAGCATTTT.

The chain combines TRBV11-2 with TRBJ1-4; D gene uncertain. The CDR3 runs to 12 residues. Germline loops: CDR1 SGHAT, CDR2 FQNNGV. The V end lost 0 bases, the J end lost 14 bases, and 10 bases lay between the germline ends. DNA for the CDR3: TGTGCCAGCAGCTTAGATCTCCCCCCCCTGTTTTTT. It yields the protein CASSLDLPPLFF.

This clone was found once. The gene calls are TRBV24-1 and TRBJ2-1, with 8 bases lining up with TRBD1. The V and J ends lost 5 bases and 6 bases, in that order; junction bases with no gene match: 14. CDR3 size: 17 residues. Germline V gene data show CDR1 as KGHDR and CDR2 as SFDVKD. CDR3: CATSALGAGGRSNEQFF. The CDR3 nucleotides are TGTGCCACCAGTGCTCTCGGTGCAGGGGGCCGCTCCAATGAGCAGTTCTTC.

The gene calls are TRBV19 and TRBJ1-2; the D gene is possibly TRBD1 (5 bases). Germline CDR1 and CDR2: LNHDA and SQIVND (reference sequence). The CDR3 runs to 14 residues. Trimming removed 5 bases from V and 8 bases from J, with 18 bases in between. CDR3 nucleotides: TGTGCCAGTAGTGCGGAACAGGTCTCTCTCGGCTACACCTTC. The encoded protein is CASSAEQVSLGYTF.

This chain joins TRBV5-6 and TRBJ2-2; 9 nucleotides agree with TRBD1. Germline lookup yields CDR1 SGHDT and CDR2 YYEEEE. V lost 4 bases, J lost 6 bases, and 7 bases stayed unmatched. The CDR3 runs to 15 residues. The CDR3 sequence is CASSGDRALPGELFF. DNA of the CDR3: TGTGCCAGCAGCGGGGACAGGGCGTTACCCGGGGAGCTGTTTTTT.

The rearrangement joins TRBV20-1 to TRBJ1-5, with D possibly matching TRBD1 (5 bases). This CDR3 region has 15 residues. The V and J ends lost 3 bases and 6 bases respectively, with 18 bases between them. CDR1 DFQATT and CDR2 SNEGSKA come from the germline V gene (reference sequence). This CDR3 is CSASSGEGRSQPQHF. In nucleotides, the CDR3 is TGCAGTGCTAGTTCGGGGGAGGGGAGATCTCAGCCCCAGCATTTT.

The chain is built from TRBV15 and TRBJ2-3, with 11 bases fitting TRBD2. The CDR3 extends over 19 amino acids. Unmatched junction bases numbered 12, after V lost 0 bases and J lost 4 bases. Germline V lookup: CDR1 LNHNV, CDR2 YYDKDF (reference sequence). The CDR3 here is CATSRDYGSGGALADTQYF. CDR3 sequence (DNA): TGTGCCACCAGCAGAGATTATGGTAGCGGGGGGGCCTTGGCAGATACGCAGTATTTT.

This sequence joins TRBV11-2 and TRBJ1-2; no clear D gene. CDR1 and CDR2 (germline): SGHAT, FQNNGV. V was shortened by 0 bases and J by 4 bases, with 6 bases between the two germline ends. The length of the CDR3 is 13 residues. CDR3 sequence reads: CASSLEAGYGYTF. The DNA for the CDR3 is TGTGCCAGCAGCTTAGAGGCAGGCTATGGCTACACCTTC.

The CDR3 is CASSLDPGGGYTF. DNA for the CDR3: TGTGCCAGCAGCCTAGACCCCGGCGGTGGCTACACCTTC. The chain has TRBV3-1 (or the pseudogene TRBV3-2) and TRBJ1-2; no definite D call. The CDR3 loop spans 13 amino acids. The V gene's germline CDR1 is LGHDT and CDR2 YNNKEL (reference sequence). Between the trimmed V and J ends, which lost 4 bases and 7 bases, there was a span of 13 bases.